This paragraph covers one T cell receptor (beta chain) sequence. This entry comes from a study of human versus mouse CDR3 diversity and MHC coevolution. Germline CDR1 is SEHNR and CDR2 is FQNEAQ (reference sequence). CDR3 length: 17 residues. Trimming pared 4 bases from V and 1 base from J, leaving 19 bases between. Generated by immunoSEQ multiplex PCR, the TCRdb table keeps only in-frame clones and is missing some. This sample has about 77,000 clones, with around 92% found just once. This clonotype was sampled from a person aged 30 to 69 in good health. The sample comprised naive CD4+ T cells from blood. Subset noted: CD45RO-negative CD62L-positive naive CD4 T cells. The J gene is TRBJ1-1, the V gene TRBV7-9; D perhaps matches TRBD1 (6 bases). The CDR3 region has the DNA TGTGCCAGCAGCTCAGGGACACTCGGAGGTAAGAACACTGAAGCTTTCTTT. Translating gives CASSSGTLGGKNTEAFF.